This T cell receptor (beta chain) derives from a study of T cells in localized non-small cell lung cancer. Some clones are missing from TCRdb's copy, which holds only in-frame ones; the method was immunoSEQ multiplex PCR. The sample includes about 24,000 clones, 88% of them seen just once. The CDR3 has 16 amino acids. Trimming took 4 bases from V and 0 from J, leaving 14 bases between them. Germline V CDR1 and CDR2: SGDLS, YYNGEE. Remarks on this clone: The target antigen is unknown.

Points from the study as a whole: In adjacent lung appeared a median 57 of the top 100 tumor clones.

The receptor's source is a man between 35 and 75 years old with stage II lung adenocarcinoma. The sequences come from PBMCs, collected before any cancer treatment. The chain carries TRBV9 and TRBJ1-3; no firm D call. DNA of the CDR3: TGTGCCAGCAGCCGTCACTCACAGAGCTCTGGAAACACCATATATTTT. As protein: CASSRHSQSSGNTIYF.